Reported below is one T cell receptor beta chain. This entry belongs to a study of CD8 T cells in Susac syndrome. It was with random hexamers that roughly 0.45 to 1 ug RNA was reverse transcribed. Amplification of TCR beta CDR3 was carried out by immunoSEQ multiplex PCR, which covered 54 Vbeta and 13 Jbeta segments. TCRdb fed the immunoSEQ multiplex PCR reads into MiXCR, producing one record per CDR3 protein. The table lists approximately 150,000 distinct CDR3 sequences, approximately 93% of them singletons. From germline, CDR1 is SGHRS and CDR2 YFSETQ. Unmatched junction bases numbered 3, after V lost 0 bases and J lost 0 bases. The CDR3 totals 17 residues.

The clonotype was recovered from a human donor in good health. The specimen sequenced was CD4+ T cells from PBMCs. This chain links TRBV5-1 with TRBJ2-2, with 9 bases that match TRBD1. CDR3 sequence reads: CASSLVGTGTNTGELFF. CDR3 coding DNA: TGCGCCAGCAGCTTGGTGGGGACAGGGACGAACACCGGGGAGCTGTTTTTT.